These T cell receptor beta chains were read from a single sample in a study of T cell responses to AZD1222 COVID-19 vaccine. TCRdb's copy holds only in-frame clones and misses some; the assay was immunoSEQ multiplex PCR. The sample gives approximately 270,000 clones, approximately 94% of which show up once; 0.5% to 0.65% is in the top ten. Sequenced here: peripheral blood, sampled 28 days after the second AZD1222 dose. The source is an adult who received the AZD1222 COVID-19 vaccine. Each CDR3 is given with its conserved first and last residue. A D gene is named only where the DNA matches it firmly. Clone size is given for some rows only: seen once, a few or many times, or a class if the clone is expanded.

J gene | clone size | V gene | D gene | CDR3 protein | CDR3 DNA
TRBJ1-1 | . | TRBV14 | TRBD1 | CASTQDRVNTEAFF | TGTGCCAGCACCCAGGACAGGGTTAACACTGAAGCTTTCTTT
TRBJ2-2 | . | TRBV4-3 | . | CASSQAVVGVTGELFF | TGCGCCAGCAGCCAAGCGGTCGTGGGGGTAACCGGGGAGCTGTTTTTT
TRBJ1-1 | . | TRBV7-9 | . | CASSQSGAGTNTEAFF | TGTGCCAGCAGCCAAAGTGGGGCTGGCACGAACACTGAAGCTTTCTTT
TRBJ2-1 | . | TRBV2 | . | CASSEPADISYNEQFF | TGTGCCAGCAGTGAACCCGCCGACATCTCCTACAATGAGCAGTTCTTC
TRBJ2-7 | . | TRBV7-9 | TRBD2 | CASSPRREQDEQYF | TGTGCCAGCAGCCCTCGGCGGGAGCAGGACGAGCAGTACTTC
TRBJ2-1 | once | TRBV6-1 | . | CASSEALGGFNEQFF | TGTGCCAGCAGTGAAGCGCTGGGGGGCTTTAATGAGCAGTTCTTC
TRBJ2-3 | . | TRBV28 | . | CASMRGGGTQYF | TGTGCCAGCATGCGGGGAGGTGGTACGCAGTATTTT
TRBJ2-1 | . | TRBV28 | TRBD2 | CASRPSGRVIGEQFF | TGTGCCAGCAGGCCGAGCGGGAGAGTCATTGGTGAGCAGTTCTTC
TRBJ2-2 | . | TRBV11-1 | . | CASSFGPEGGGELFF | TGTGCCAGCAGCTTTGGACCCGAGGGGGGCGGGGAGCTGTTTTTT
TRBJ1-3 | . | TRBV7-9 | . | CASSDSSGGSLAYGNTIYF | TGTGCCAGCAGCGACTCCTCGGGGGGGAGCCTAGCGTATGGAAACACCATATATTTT
TRBJ1-5 | . | TRBV14 | TRBD1 | CASSQGQGAGQPQHF | TGTGCCAGCAGCCAAGGACAGGGGGCCGGCCAGCCCCAGCATTTT
TRBJ2-5 | once | TRBV5-4 | TRBD2 | CASSLVAGGHETQYF | TGTGCCAGCAGCTTGGTAGCGGGGGGCCATGAGACCCAGTACTTC
TRBJ2-7 | . | TRBV20-1 | . | CSVSAGYEQYF | TGCAGTGTTTCAGCTGGCTACGAGCAGTACTTC
TRBJ2-3 | . | TRBV11-3 | . | CASSLGLAWTDTQYF | TGTGCCAGCAGCTTAGGGCTAGCATGGACAGATACGCAGTATTTT
TRBJ2-2 | . | TRBV9 | . | CASSSGGINTGELFF | TGTGCCAGCAGCTCGGGCGGGATAAACACCGGGGAGCTGTTTTTT
TRBJ2-2 | . | TRBV28 | . | CASIDGRGQDGELFF | TGTGCCAGCATCGATGGCCGGGGGCAGGACGGGGAGCTGTTTTTT
TRBJ2-1 | . | TRBV19 | . | CASSNGQRSPYNEQFF | TGTGCCAGTAGTAACGGACAAAGGTCTCCCTACAATGAGCAGTTCTTC
TRBJ1-1 | few | TRBV28 | . | CASSWQGNTEAFF | TGTGCCAGCAGTTGGCAAGGGAACACTGAAGCTTTCTTT
TRBJ1-1 | . | TRBV4-1 | . | CASSQPRRGNTEAFF | TGCGCCAGCAGCCAACCCCGCAGAGGGAACACTGAAGCTTTCTTT
TRBJ1-2 | . | TRBV2 | . | CASSENEIYGYTF | TGTGCCAGCAGTGAAAATGAGATCTATGGCTACACCTTC
TRBJ2-4 | . | TRBV16 | . | CASSLAPAKNIQYF | TGTGCCAGCAGCCTCGCCCCAGCCAAAAACATTCAGTACTTC
TRBJ1-1 | . | TRBV6-5 | TRBD1 | CASSSPGTVTEAFF | TGTGCCAGCAGTTCCCCGGGGACAGTGACTGAAGCTTTCTTT
TRBJ1-4 | . | TRBV2 | . | CASSRSRGAGNEKLFF | TGTGCCAGCAGCCGCTCTAGGGGGGCCGGGAATGAAAAACTGTTTTTT
TRBJ2-1 | . | TRBV7-9 | . | CASSLMYHEQFF | TGTGCCAGCAGCTTAATGTATCATGAGCAGTTCTTC
TRBJ2-3 | . | TRBV28 | . | CASSSYPTDTQYF | TGTGCCAGCAGTTCGTACCCCACAGATACGCAGTATTTT
TRBJ2-7 | . | TRBV7-2 | . | CASSAARGHEQYF | TGTGCCAGCAGTGCCGCGAGAGGCCACGAGCAGTACTTC
TRBJ2-1 | . | TRBV7-2 | TRBD2 | CASSLGLAGGNEQFF | TGTGCCAGCAGCCTGGGACTAGCGGGAGGTAATGAGCAGTTCTTC
TRBJ1-1 | . | TRBV1 | . | CTSSQTGGRPEAFF | TGCACCAGCAGCCAGACGGGGGGGCGTCCTGAAGCTTTCTTT
TRBJ1-1 | . | TRBV4-3 | . | CASSRTGSAEAFF | TGCGCCAGCAGCCGAACAGGGTCCGCTGAAGCTTTCTTT
TRBJ2-7 | . | TRBV6-2/TRBV6-3 | . | CASSSPHEQYF | TGTGCCAGCAGTTCCCCCCACGAGCAGTACTTC
TRBJ2-3 | . | TRBV19 | . | CASSMGGKVADTQYF | TGTGCCAGTAGTATGGGGGGAAAGGTCGCAGATACGCAGTATTTT
TRBJ1-6 | . | TRBV13 | . | CASSPGAYYNSPLHF | TGTGCCAGCAGCCCCGGCGCTTACTATAATTCACCCCTCCACTTT
TRBJ2-2 | once | TRBV2 | . | CASSSTGLNTGELFF | TGTGCCAGCAGTTCCACTGGGCTGAACACCGGGGAGCTGTTTTTT
TRBJ2-7 | . | TRBV5-4 | . | CASSPLQGRSGEQYF | TGTGCCAGCAGTCCCTTGCAGGGTCGTAGCGGCGAGCAGTACTTC
TRBJ1-1 | once | TRBV5-6 | TRBD1 | CASSPTGAAEAFF | TGTGCCAGCAGCCCGACAGGGGCGGCTGAAGCTTTCTTT
TRBJ2-3 | once | TRBV9 | . | CASARHGRGSDTQYF | TGTGCCAGCGCGAGGCATGGCAGGGGATCAGATACGCAGTATTTT
TRBJ2-7 | . | TRBV7-8 | . | CASSPGASGGPLSSYEQYF | TGTGCCAGCAGCCCGGGGGCGAGCGGCGGCCCCTTGAGCTCCTACGAGCAGTACTTC
TRBJ1-2 | . | TRBV3-1/TRBV3-2 | . | CASSQEGGTNYGYTF | TGTGCCAGCAGCCAAGAAGGAGGCACTAACTATGGCTACACCTTC
TRBJ1-1 | . | TRBV28 | . | CASSAPGGNTEAFF | TGTGCCAGCAGTGCCCCCGGGGGGAACACTGAAGCTTTCTTT
TRBJ1-4 | . | TRBV20-1 | . | CSAKWEGQLFF | TGCAGTGCTAAGTGGGAGGGTCAACTGTTTTTT
TRBJ1-6 | . | TRBV5-8 | . | CASSLAGRNSPLHF | TGTGCCAGCAGCTTGGCAGGGAGGAATTCACCCCTCCACTTT
TRBJ1-2 | once | TRBV29-1 | . | CSVDHLGGDGYTF | TGCAGCGTTGACCACCTCGGGGGCGATGGCTACACCTTC
TRBJ1-4 | . | TRBV5-1 | TRBD1 | CASSLGTGWEKLFF | TGCGCCAGCAGCTTGGGGACAGGGTGGGAAAAACTGTTTTTT
TRBJ2-7 | . | TRBV27 | . | CASRTAGTSSQQQYF | TGTGCCAGCAGGACTGCCGGGACATCAAGCCAGCAGCAGTACTTC
TRBJ2-3 | . | TRBV27 | . | CASSLRVGDTQYF | TGTGCCAGCAGTTTAAGGGTGGGAGATACGCAGTATTTT
TRBJ1-5 | few | TRBV2 | . | CASSDSGQPQHF | TGTGCCAGCAGTGATTCAGGTCAGCCCCAGCATTTT
TRBJ2-1 | . | TRBV5-1 | TRBD2 | CASSLDFGGGAVEQFF | TGCGCCAGCAGCTTGGATTTCGGCGGGGGGGCAGTTGAGCAGTTCTTC
TRBJ2-1 | . | TRBV9 | TRBD1 | CASSDRDRGNEQFF | TGTGCCAGCAGCGACCGGGACAGGGGTAATGAGCAGTTCTTC
TRBJ2-1 | . | TRBV20-1 | . | CSASPQGGQFF | TGCAGTGCCTCGCCTCAGGGGGGGCAGTTCTTC
TRBJ2-7 | . | TRBV7-8 | TRBD1 | CASSGQGWDEQYF | TGTGCCAGCTCCGGACAGGGGTGGGACGAGCAGTACTTC
TRBJ2-3 | . | TRBV2 | TRBD1 | CASRVGQGKDTQYF | TGTGCCAGCAGGGTGGGACAGGGGAAGGATACGCAGTATTTT
TRBJ2-1 | . | TRBV7-9 | TRBD2 | CASENPRTSYNEQFF | TGTGCCAGCGAAAATCCGCGGACTAGCTACAATGAGCAGTTCTTC
TRBJ1-2 | few | TRBV28 | TRBD1 | CASSLGTGNYGYTF | TGTGCCAGCAGTCTAGGGACAGGGAACTATGGCTACACCTTC
TRBJ2-3 | . | TRBV19 | TRBD1 | CASSTDRVRTDTQYF | TGTGCCAGTAGTACGGACAGGGTGCGCACAGATACGCAGTATTTT